Below, 13 T cell receptor beta chains from the same sample are listed, as sequenced in a study of siplizumab effects on memory and regulatory T cells. The repertoire was sequenced with immunoSEQ multiplex PCR; TCRdb's copy has only in-frame clones and lacks some. Of some 120,000 clones in the sample, approximately 94% were seen once. The specimen was non-Treg CD4+ T cells sorted from blood. Source of these receptors: a human donor in good health.

V gene TRBV6-5 combines with J gene TRBJ2-7, with 10 bases fitting TRBD1. Germline CDR1 and CDR2: MNHEY and SVGAGI. After removal of 8 bases from V and 5 bases from J, the junction contained 9 bases not matched to a gene. The CDR3 totals 14 residues. The CDR3 protein is CASGDRGVGHEQYF. The CDR3 nucleotides are TGTGCCAGCGGGGACAGGGGAGTAGGGCACGAGCAGTACTTC.

The rearrangement uses TRBV6-1 and TRBJ2-7; 11 bases map to TRBD2. This CDR3 region has 17 residues. With V trimmed by 4 bases and J by 0 bases, 8 bases remained unmatched. Germline CDR1 and CDR2: MNHNS and SASEGT. CDR3 in DNA: TGTGCCAGCAGTGGTGGACTAGCGGGCCCAAGCTCCTACGAGCAGTACTTC. This codes for CASSGGLAGPSSYEQYF.

The chain carries TRBV2 and TRBJ1-5; 7 nucleotides agree with TRBD1. This CDR3 region has 13 residues. CDR1 SNHLY and CDR2 FYNNEI come from the germline V gene. J gave up 5 bases and V 6 bases, and 4 bases lay outside the gene matches. CDR3 sequence (DNA): TGTGCCAGCAGGTCAGGGGGGTATCAGCCCCAGCATTTT. It is translated as CASRSGGYQPQHF.

The CDR3 region has the DNA TGTGCCAGCAGCCAGATCAGGGCACCGTCCTACGAGCAGTACTTC. As protein: CASSQIRAPSYEQYF. This chain joins TRBV14 and TRBJ2-7; the D gene is possibly TRBD1 (5 bases). Germline CDR1 is SGHDN and CDR2 is FVKESK. The V and J ends lost 3 bases and 1 base respectively, with 13 bases between them. CDR3 length equals 15 residues.

The CDR3: CSARTGNTIYF. CDR3 nucleotide sequence: TGCAGTGCTAGGACCGGAAACACCATATATTTT. The chain carries TRBV20-1 and TRBJ1-3, with D uncertain. V was clipped by 3 bases and J by 4 bases, with 4 bases between them. The CDR3 spans 11 residues. CDR1 DFQATT and CDR2 SNEGSKA come from the germline V gene (reference sequence).

The chain employs TRBV12-5 and TRBJ2-1; unclear D gene. The V end lost 4 bases, the J end lost 6 bases, and 16 bases lay between the germline ends. The germline CDR1 and CDR2 sequences are LGHNT and FRNRAP. This CDR3 contains 15 residues. In DNA, the CDR3 is TGTGCTAGTGGTTCGGATCCGCCCTCCGGCAATGAGCAGTTCTTC. This sequence encodes CASGSDPPSGNEQFF.

The genes are TRBV5-6 and TRBJ2-7, with 10 nucleotides matching TRBD2. The germline V gene encodes CDR1 SGHDT and CDR2 YYEEEE. CDR3 length equals 16 residues. Trimming took 7 bases from V and 1 from J; bases not matched to a gene: 11. In DNA, the CDR3 is TGTGCCAGCGGGACGGGACTAGCGCGAATGTCCTACGAGCAGTACTTC. Translated, it gives CASGTGLARMSYEQYF.

This clone was observed a handful of times. The gene calls are TRBV30 and TRBJ1-1; D unresolved. Between the trimmed V and J ends, which lost 5 bases and 1 base, there was a span of 8 bases. Germline V CDR1 and CDR2: GTSNPN, SVGIG (reference sequence). This CDR3 is built from 12 residues. In DNA, the CDR3 is TGTGCCTGGCGCAAGGAGAACACTGAAGCTTTCTTT. This sequence encodes CAWRKENTEAFF.

About this clone itself: The sample holds other DNA sequences that translate to the same CDR3. The V and J genes are TRBV25-1 and TRBJ2-7; D call uncertain. V lost 4 bases and J lost 7, with 11 bases in between. CDR3 length: 12 residues. Germline loops: CDR1 MGHDK, CDR2 SYGVNS. In nucleotides, the CDR3 is TGTGCCAGCAGTGGCAATAAGCGTGAGCAGTACTTC. The encoded protein is CASSGNKREQYF.

The V and J genes are TRBV10-3 and TRBJ2-5; no clear D gene. In germline, CDR1 is ENHRY, CDR2 SYGVKD. V lost 6 bases and J lost 1, with 15 bases in between. This CDR3 comprises 15 residues. The CDR3 nucleotides read TGTGCCATCAGCCCTTTCGGGCAGACCCAAGAGACCCAGTACTTC. Protein product: CAISPFGQTQETQYF.

CDR3 sequence: CASSSRGLAVQETQYF. CDR3 nucleotide sequence: TGTGCCAGCAGCTCCCGGGGGTTGGCAGTCCAAGAGACCCAGTACTTC. The chain couples TRBV5-8 to TRBJ2-5, with D possibly matching TRBD2 (6 bases). Deletions cut 3 bases from V and 1 base from J, with 16 bases between. Germline loops: CDR1 SGHTS, CDR2 YDEGEE. CDR3 length equals 16 residues. Together with reference TRBV5-8 and TRBJ2-5, the CDR3 gives the full variable domain: EAGVTQSPTHLIKTRGQQATLRCSPISGHTSVYWYQQALGLGLQFLLWYDEGEERNRGNFPPRFSGRQFPNYSSELNVNALELEDSALYLCASSSRGLAVQETQYFGPGTRLLVL.

In this sample, this clone turned up once. The chain combines TRBV9 with TRBJ2-1; possible D gene TRBD2, 5 bases. V was clipped by 0 bases and J by 4 bases, with 8 bases between them. Germline CDR1 SGDLS, CDR2 YYNGEE. The CDR3 extends over 14 amino acids. The CDR3 DNA is TGTGCCAGCAGCGTAGGTAGCGCTTACAATGAGCAGTTCTTC. This codes for CASSVGSAYNEQFF.

V is TRBV7-9 and J is TRBJ2-7; TRBD1 matches at 9 bases. This CDR3 has 15 residues. Trimming removed 6 bases from V and 6 bases from J; junction bases left unmatched: 12. Germline V CDR1 and CDR2: SEHNR, FQNEAQ (reference sequence). CDR3 amino acids: CASSSRGTGLAEQYF. The CDR3 region has the DNA TGTGCCAGCAGTTCCAGGGGGACAGGGCTGGCCGAGCAGTACTTC.